One sample yielded the 30 T cell receptor beta chains listed below, sequenced in a study of beta chain features in type 1 diabetes. The sequenced template was cDNA made from the entire isolated RNA. Data came from immunoSEQ multiplex PCR; TCRdb stores just in-frame clones and leaves some out. Of 55,000 to 80,000 clones in the sample, more than 45% were seen once. No antigens are known for them. The study's findings and limits: Shortening that was moderate but significant affected the TCRB CDR3s of Type 1 diabetes patients in all four CD4+ subsets.

The source material was central memory CD4+ T cells from blood. The receptors come from a young man with type 1 diabetes.

The genes are TRBV7-2 and TRBJ2-7; 9 bases line up with TRBD2. The CDR3 sequence is 16 residues long. V was clipped by 5 bases and J by 6 bases; unmatched bases: 14. CDR1 is SGHTA and CDR2 is FQGNSA in the germline V gene. This chain's CDR3 is CASSLTGTSSTREQYF. CDR3 sequence (DNA): TGTGCCAGCAGCCTTACCGGGACTAGCTCAACCCGCGAGCAGTACTTC. Variable domain in full (rest from reference TRBV7-2 and TRBJ2-7): GAGVSQSPSNKVTEKGKDVELRCDPISGHTALYWYRQSLGQGLEFLIYFQGNSAPDKSGLPSDRFSAERTGGSVSTLTIQRTQQEDSAVYLCASSLTGTSSTREQYFGPGTRLTVT.

The chain carries TRBV6-1 and TRBJ2-7; 7 bases are a match to TRBD1. Trimming took 5 bases from V and 0 from J; bases not matched to a gene: 4. The germline V gene has CDR1 MNHNS and CDR2 SASEGT. The CDR3 is 14 residues long. The CDR3 DNA is TGTGCCAGCAGTCGGGACAGCTTCTCCTACGAGCAGTACTTC. Translated: CASSRDSFSYEQYF.

V gene TRBV4-1 combines with J gene TRBJ1-4; TRBD1 agrees at 9 bases. V trimming: 3 bases; J trimming: 7 bases; junction bases outside the gene matches: 12. The CDR3 totals 17 residues. From germline, CDR1 is MGHRA and CDR2 YSYEKL. CDR3 in amino acids: CASSHLTPGDRVEKLFF. In DNA form, the CDR3 reads TGCGCCAGCAGCCACCTGACCCCGGGGGACAGGGTTGAAAAACTGTTTTTT.

J is TRBJ1-5 and V is TRBV12-5, with D maybe TRBD1 (5 bases). Germline V gene lookup returns CDR1 LGHNT and CDR2 FRNRAP. There are 12 residues in the CDR3. The V gene lost 6 bases and the J gene lost 6 bases, with 9 bases spanning the gap. The CDR3 loop reads CASGQDSQPQHF. In DNA form, the CDR3 reads TGTGCTAGTGGACAAGACAGTCAGCCCCAGCATTTT. The complete variable domain, with remaining parts taken from reference TRBV12-5 and TRBJ1-5, reads DARVTQTPRHKVTEMGQEVTMRCQPILGHNTVFWYRQTMMQGLELLAYFRNRAPLDDSGMPKDRFSAEMPDATLATLKIQPSEPRDSAVYFCASGQDSQPQHFGDGTRLSIL.

The rearrangement uses TRBV11-2 and TRBJ2-7, with 7 bases aligning to TRBD1. Looked up from germline, CDR1 is SGHAT and CDR2 is FQNNGV. This CDR3 region has 13 residues. V gave up 3 bases and J gave up 4 bases; unmatched junction bases: 3. In DNA, the CDR3 is TGTGCCAGCAGCTTCGCAGGGGGATACGAGCAGTACTTC. This gives the protein CASSFAGGYEQYF.

V is TRBV1 and J is TRBJ1-5; the listed D gene, TRBD1, was not tested against the DNA. TRBV1 is a documented pseudogene. The CDR3 is 16 residues long. The CDR3 reads CTSSQDPGQGNQPQHF. The CDR3 bases are TGCACCAGCAGCCAAGATCCGGGACAGGGCAATCAGCCCCAGCATTTT.

This rearrangement joins TRBV6-6 to TRBJ1-2, with D maybe TRBD1 (6 bases). Germline CDR1 MNHNY, CDR2 SVGAGI (reference sequence). The CDR3 is 14 residues long. Trimming shortened V by 7 bases and J by 3 bases, and 15 bases separated the two germline ends. CDR3 nucleotides: TGTGCCAGCAACCCGCGGGGGCTTGACTATGGCTACACCTTC. Amino acid sequence: CASNPRGLDYGYTF.

The chain combines TRBV2 with TRBJ1-5, with 7 bases matching TRBD1. Germline CDR1 and CDR2: SNHLY and FYNNEI. The CDR3 sequence is 16 residues long. Unmatched junction bases numbered 7, after V lost 5 bases and J lost 0 bases. In DNA, the CDR3 is TGTGCCAGCAGTACGGACAGGAGCTTTAGCAATCAGCCCCAGCATTTT. This translates into CASSTDRSFSNQPQHF.

V and J are TRBV2 and TRBJ1-1; D is unresolved. The CDR3 has 11 residues. Germline-derived CDR1 and CDR2 are SNHLY and FYNNEI. V lost 1 base to trimming and J lost 7 bases, with 4 bases between them. DNA of the CDR3: TGTGCCAGCAGTGAAGGTATTGAAGCTTTCTTT. Protein: CASSEGIEAFF.

The chain uses TRBV13 and TRBJ1-2, with D perhaps TRBD1 (5 bases). Trimming shortened V by 6 bases and J by 3 bases, and 14 bases separated the two germline ends. This CDR3 comprises 14 residues. Germline lookup yields CDR1 PRHDT and CDR2 FYEKMQ (reference sequence). Here the CDR3 reads CASRSRQGDYGYTF. The CDR3 DNA follows: TGTGCCAGCAGATCACGCCAGGGTGACTATGGCTACACCTTC.

This clone has more than one count but fewer than ten. The chain is built from TRBV5-1 and TRBJ2-1; 8 bases match TRBD2. This CDR3 contains 13 residues. Germline V gives CDR1 SGHRS, CDR2 YFSETQ. V was pared by 3 bases and J by 4 bases, with 0 bases of the junction left unmatched. CDR3 DNA sequence: TGCGCCAGCAGCTCGGGAGGGTACAATGAGCAGTTCTTC. Translating it yields CASSSGGYNEQFF.

This rearrangement joins TRBV19 to TRBJ1-5; 9 bases agree with TRBD1. This CDR3 has 17 amino acids. CDR1 is LNHDA, CDR2 SQIVND, per germline (reference sequence). Trimming took 0 bases from V and 2 from J; bases not matched to a gene: 5. The CDR3: CASSIEVWDRGNQPQHF. CDR3 sequence (DNA): TGTGCCAGTAGTATAGAGGTATGGGACAGGGGCAATCAGCCCCAGCATTTT.

The genes are TRBV11-2 and TRBJ2-2; D possibly corresponds to TRBD2 (5 bases). CDR3 length equals 18 residues. CDR1 is SGHAT and CDR2 is FQNNGV in the germline V gene. V lost 2 bases and J lost 5, with 21 bases in between. The CDR3 region is CASSLRPPSFERTGELFF. The CDR3 DNA sequence: TGTGCCAGCAGCTTAAGACCTCCTTCCTTCGAGCGGACCGGGGAGCTGTTTTTT.

This clone was picked up a small number of times. V gene TRBV10-2 combines with J gene TRBJ1-1; D gene unclear. The CDR3 is 15 amino acids. V lost 3 bases to trimming and J lost 0 bases, with 11 bases between them. Germline loops: CDR1 WSHSY, CDR2 SAAADI. The CDR3: CASSEGGGLNTEAFF. CDR3 nucleotides: TGCGCCAGCAGTGAAGGTGGAGGGTTGAACACTGAAGCTTTCTTT.

The chain joins TRBV27 to TRBJ2-7; the D gene is possibly TRBD1 (5 bases). The germline gives CDR1 MNHEY, CDR2 SMNVEV (reference sequence). Trimming left V 5 bases short and J 2 bases short, with 13 bases between. The length of the CDR3 is 14 residues. Written as DNA, the CDR3 is TGTGCCAGCAGTCGGCACGACAGTCCCTACGAGCAGTACTTC. As protein: CASSRHDSPYEQYF.

This clone has just a few counts. The chain links TRBV28 to TRBJ2-1; no clear D. Trimming removed 5 bases at V and 6 bases at J, with 2 bases between. The germline CDR1 and CDR2 sequences are MDHEN and SYDVKM. The CDR3 consists of 10 residues. The CDR3 DNA sequence: TGTGCCAGCAGTCTCAATGAGCAGTTCTTC. Translating gives CASSLNEQFF.

The table lists this clone with a few counts. The genes are TRBV6-1 and TRBJ1-1; 8 nucleotides agree with TRBD1. Germline assignment: CDR1 MNHNS and CDR2 SASEGT. CDR3 size: 13 residues. With V trimmed by 1 base and J by 9 bases, 4 bases remained unmatched. Here the CDR3 reads CASSEGRQGKAFF. CDR3 in DNA: TGTGCCAGCAGTGAAGGCCGACAGGGGAAAGCTTTCTTT.

This rearrangement joins TRBV19 to TRBJ1-2; 9 bases line up with TRBD1. This CDR3 has 15 residues. The V gene's germline CDR1 is LNHDA and CDR2 SQIVND (reference sequence). V lost 3 bases to trimming and J lost 5 bases; unmatched junction nucleotides: 7. CDR3 DNA sequence: TGTGCCAGTAGTATCCAACAGGGGGCAGAGTATGGCTACACCTTC. Translated, it gives CASSIQQGAEYGYTF. The full variable domain, its missing parts supplied by reference TRBV19 and TRBJ1-2, is DGGITQSPKYLFRKEGQNVTLSCEQNLNHDAMYWYRQDPGQGLRLIYYSQIVNDFQKGDIAEGYSVSREKKESFPLTVTSAQKNPTAFYLCASSIQQGAEYGYTFGSGTRLTVV.

The chain uses TRBV11-2 and TRBJ1-6, with unresolved D. The V gene's germline CDR1 is SGHAT and CDR2 FQNNGV. Trimming shortened V by 1 base and J by 13 bases, and 5 bases separated the two germline ends. There are 11 residues in the CDR3. DNA for the CDR3: TGTGCCAGCAGCTTAGGAGATCCCCTCCACTTT. Amino acids: CASSLGDPLHF. Full variable domain (rest looked up from reference TRBV11-2 and TRBJ1-6): EAGVAQSPRYKIIEKRQSVAFWCNPISGHATLYWYQQILGQGPKLLIQFQNNGVVDDSQLPKDRFSAERLKGVDSTLKIQPAKLEDSAVYLCASSLGDPLHFGNGTRLTVT.

The V and J genes are TRBV7-2 and TRBJ2-1; 8 bases line up with TRBD1. The CDR3 totals 15 residues. With V trimmed by 4 bases and J by 4 bases, 6 bases remained unmatched. The germline CDR1 and CDR2 sequences are SGHTA and FQGNSA. The CDR3 bases are TGTGCCAGCAGCTCCCGACAGGGGAATTACAATGAGCAGTTCTTC. This encodes CASSSRQGNYNEQFF.

The chain has TRBV28 and TRBJ1-5, with 8 bases identical to TRBD1. The CDR3 runs to 15 residues. The trim removed 5 bases at V and 3 bases at J, leaving 6 bases unmatched. Germline CDR1 MDHEN, CDR2 SYDVKM. CDR3 nucleotides: TGTGCCAGCAGTCAAACAGGGGGGCCCAATCAGCCCCAGCATTTT. Its protein is CASSQTGGPNQPQHF.

This clone was found a few times. The J gene is TRBJ2-3, the V gene TRBV12-5, with D possibly TRBD1 on 5 matching bases. V was shortened by 3 bases and J by 2 bases, with 12 bases between the two germline ends. CDR1 and CDR2 from the germline V gene are LGHNT and FRNRAP. The CDR3 has 15 residues. The CDR3: CASGLGVLPTDTQYF. The CDR3 DNA is TGTGCTAGTGGTTTAGGGGTCCTACCCACAGATACGCAGTATTTT.

The chain joins TRBV7-2 to TRBJ2-7, with D possibly matching TRBD1 (6 bases). The CDR3 totals 14 residues. V was clipped by 1 base and J by 5 bases, with 12 bases between them. CDR1 is SGHTA and CDR2 is FQGNSA in the germline V gene. The CDR3 reads CASSLDTGTNEQYF. In nucleotides, the CDR3 is TGTGCCAGCAGCTTAGACACAGGGACAAACGAGCAGTACTTC.

This clone was detected only a few times. This rearrangement joins TRBV7-8 to TRBJ2-3; weak D call: TRBD1 (6 bases). This CDR3 region has 14 residues. In germline, CDR1 is SGHVS, CDR2 FQNEAQ. The V end lost 5 bases, the J end lost 5 bases, and 14 bases lay between the germline ends. The CDR3 bases are TGTGCCAGCAGCCCACAGGGCCAGGGAGATACGCAGTATTTT. Encoded protein: CASSPQGQGDTQYF.

The chain uses TRBV6-5 and TRBJ2-6; no reliable D call. V dropped 7 bases and J dropped 0 bases, with 10 bases sitting between them. The CDR3 runs 15 residues. The germline gives CDR1 MNHEY, CDR2 SVGAGI. CDR3 sequence reads: CASTLLSSGANVLTF. The CDR3 nucleotides are TGTGCCAGCACCCTACTAAGCTCTGGGGCCAACGTCCTGACTTTC.

This clone has a handful of counts. V and J are TRBV2 and TRBJ2-2; 8 bases map to TRBD2. Germline V gives CDR1 SNHLY, CDR2 FYNNEI. The CDR3 contains 14 residues. The J segment lost 4 bases and the V segment lost 5 bases, leaving 3 bases of the junction unmatched. CDR3 in amino acids: CASSFGRGTGELFF. As DNA, the CDR3 is TGTGCCAGCAGTTTCGGGAGGGGCACCGGGGAGCTGTTTTTT.

This clone was observed a few times. The chain joins TRBV7-2 to TRBJ2-3; the D is unclear. The CDR3 length is 15 residues. The germline V and J ends were trimmed by 1 base and 2 bases, with 10 bases remaining between them. CDR1 and CDR2 from the germline V gene are SGHTA and FQGNSA. CDR3 protein: CASSLGQTITDTQYF. DNA for the CDR3: TGTGCCAGCAGCTTAGGACAAACAATCACAGATACGCAGTATTTT.

This clone was seen a handful of times. The chain combines TRBV29-1 with TRBJ1-1; no reliable D call. CDR3 size: 13 residues. The germline gives CDR1 SQVTM, CDR2 ANQGSEA. V was trimmed by 7 bases and J by 3 bases, leaving 15 bases between them. In DNA, the CDR3 is TGCAGCGCCCGAATCCATGGAGACACTGAAGCTTTCTTT. This codes for CSARIHGDTEAFF.

The chain recombines TRBV18 with TRBJ1-4, with no clear D. V shed 4 bases and J shed 6 bases, with 15 bases lying between them. The CDR3 contains 15 residues. Per the germline V gene, CDR1 is KGHSH and CDR2 is LQKENI. The CDR3 DNA reads as TGTGCCAGCTCACTGTCCGGAGGCCGTGATGAAAAACTGTTTTTT. It codes for CASSLSGGRDEKLFF.

The chain links TRBV6-6 to TRBJ2-2; TRBD1 aligns across 8 bases. After removal of 4 bases from V and 1 base from J, the junction contained 5 bases not matched to a gene. Germline V lookup: CDR1 MNHNY, CDR2 SVGAGI (reference sequence). This CDR3 is 16 amino acids long. The CDR3 region has the DNA TGTGCCAGCAGTTCACCCGGGACAGGGAACACCGGGGAGCTGTTTTTT. This sequence encodes CASSSPGTGNTGELFF.